The present T cell receptor (beta chain) was sequenced within a study of regulatory T cells in long-lasting Graves disease. Relying on iRepertoire HTBI primers and Arm-PCR of CDR3 regions, the team built TCR beta libraries. Each CDR3 protein gets one entry after TCRdb re-called the multiplex PCR reads with MiXCR. This table holds 500,000 or so distinct CDR3 sequences, roughly a sixth found once. Sample time point: newly diagnosed GD, antithyroid drugs for less than 3 months. PBMC-extracted RNA yielded the TCR library. The CDR3 has 13 residues. V was clipped by 3 bases and J by 4 bases, with 9 bases between them. The germline V gene encodes CDR1 SEHNR and CDR2 FQNEAQ (reference sequence). In the case of this clonotype: Antigen unknown.

Findings and caveats of the study: Peripheral blood was the sole material, not thyroid tissue.

The sample also formed part of further work on T cells in Graves' hyperthyroidism and ophthalmopathy. That study reports: The study enrolled patients aged 18 to 65 with newly diagnosed hyperthyroidism of under 2 months' duration.

The V and J genes are TRBV7-9 and TRBJ1-1; D is undetermined. This specimen consisted of peripheral blood mononuclear cells (PBMCs), obtained at new diagnosis, from a patient treated with antithyroid drugs. The clonotype was recovered from a woman aged 35-65 years with Graves disease. CDR3 sequence reads: CASSFSGSTEAFF. The CDR3 nucleotides are TGTGCCAGCAGCTTCAGTGGCAGCACTGAAGCTTTCTTT.